The clone carrying this T cell receptor beta chain was counted only a few times. As yet, its antigen is unknown. TCRdb independently ran MiXCR on the 5' RACE reads; one entry per CDR3 protein. The sample records roughly 180,000 distinct CDR3 sequences, 9.8% being singletons. The record originates from a study of CD8 T cells in ankylosing spondylitis. Study-wide results and caveats: Earlier literature documents some of the motif variants in reactive arthritis synovial fluid and blood.

Sample: blood, either unsorted or a sorted T cell fraction (not recorded which). The clonotype comes from a female donor with ankylosing spondylitis or in good health (not recorded which).

The CDR3: CATSDMIRGDQYF. CDR3 DNA: TGTGCCACCAGTGACATGATTCGGGGAGACCAGTACTTC. The chain employs TRBV24-1 and TRBJ2-5, with D maybe TRBD2 (5 bases). CDR3 length equals 13 residues. Germline assignment: CDR1 KGHDR and CDR2 SFDVKD. The V gene lost 4 bases and the J gene lost 10 bases, with 15 bases spanning the gap.